This T cell receptor (beta chain) was recovered during a study of cytomegalovirus exposure and HLA in healthy donors. Findings and limits, study-wide: TCR beta chain V- and J-gene trimming was linked, in a later analysis, to a missense variant in DCLRE1C. TCR beta chains numbering some 150 were designated cytomegalovirus-associated.

The PCR made use of 60 Vbeta and 13 Jbeta primers. Clones were read by immunoSEQ multiplex PCR, and TCRdb kept only the in-frame ones, dropping some. The table includes 130,000 or so clones, around 9% detected once. The table lists this clone with a few counts. The antigen remains undetermined. Germline-derived CDR1 and CDR2 are SNHLY and FYNNEI. The CDR3 has 15 amino acids. Trimming removed 6 bases from V and 2 bases from J, with 16 bases in between. Donors showed nominal health when sampled, although they likely had unrecorded immune exposures. The sequencing input was PBMCs. J is TRBJ1-1 and V is TRBV2; D might be TRBD1 (6 bases). The sequence came from a woman aged 35 to 49 in good health and CMV-seropositive. CDR3 sequence (DNA): TGTGCCAGCAGCCGCGCGGGGGGGGCTAACACTGAAGCTTTCTTT. Translating gives CASSRAGGANTEAFF.